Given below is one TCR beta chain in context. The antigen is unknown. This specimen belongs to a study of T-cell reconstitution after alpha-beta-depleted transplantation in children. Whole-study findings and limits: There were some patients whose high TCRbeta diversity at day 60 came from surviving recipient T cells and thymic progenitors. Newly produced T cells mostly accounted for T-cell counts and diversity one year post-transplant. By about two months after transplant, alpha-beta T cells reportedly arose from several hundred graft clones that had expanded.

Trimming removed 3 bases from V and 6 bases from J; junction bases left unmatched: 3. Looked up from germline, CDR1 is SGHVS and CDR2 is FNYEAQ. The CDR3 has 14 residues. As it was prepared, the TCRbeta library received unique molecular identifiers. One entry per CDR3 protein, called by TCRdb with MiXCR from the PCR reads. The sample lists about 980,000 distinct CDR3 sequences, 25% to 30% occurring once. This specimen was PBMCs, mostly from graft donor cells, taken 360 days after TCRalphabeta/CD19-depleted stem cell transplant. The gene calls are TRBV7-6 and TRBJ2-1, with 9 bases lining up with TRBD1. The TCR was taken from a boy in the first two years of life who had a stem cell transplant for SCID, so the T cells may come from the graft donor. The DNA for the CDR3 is TGTGCCAGCAGCTTCTGGGACAGGGCCAATGAGCAGTTCTTC. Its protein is CASSFWDRANEQFF.